Listed below are T cell receptor beta chains from one sample, sequenced in a study of blood T cell repertoires in COVID-19. Data came from immunoSEQ multiplex PCR; TCRdb stores just in-frame clones and leaves some out. This sample has around 350,000 clones, with roughly 86% found just once. Sequenced: peripheral blood. These receptors originate from a human donor in a cohort sampled during active COVID-19. Both conserved end residues are part of each CDR3. D genes are given only for firm matches. A clone size is listed for some rows: how often the clone was seen (once, few, many), or a class if it is expanded.

TRBV7-2,NA,TRBJ2-7,TRBD2,TGTGCCAGCAGCATTCTAGCGGGAGGACCCCTCTACGAGCAGTACTTC,CASSILAGGPLYEQYF
TRBV3-1/TRBV3-2,NA,TRBJ2-1,NA,TGTGCCAGCAGCCAAGGGCGGGGCGGCTATGAGCAGTTCTTC,CASSQGRGGYEQFF
TRBV5-4,NA,TRBJ2-5,TRBD1,TGTGCCAGCAGCTTAGTGGGACAGCGCCAAGAGACCCAGTACTTC,CASSLVGQRQETQYF
TRBV2,few,TRBJ1-2,TRBD1,TGTGCCAGCTACCAATTAGAAAGGGGACAGGGGGCGCGTGGCTACACCTTC,CASYQLERGQGARGYTF
TRBV7-3,NA,TRBJ2-3,TRBD2,TGTGCCAGCAGCCTATCGGGAGGGAGAACAGATACGCAGTATTTT,CASSLSGGRTDTQYF
TRBV6-5,NA,TRBJ2-3,NA,TGTGCCAGCAGTCTAGCGCTCGAGGGACCAGATACGCAGTATTTT,CASSLALEGPDTQYF
TRBV7-9,once,TRBJ2-2,TRBD2,TGTGCCAGCAGCTCCCCCCGGGGGGGGATGAGCACCGGGGAGCTGTTTTTT,CASSSPRGGMSTGELFF
TRBV29-1,NA,TRBJ2-2,TRBD1,TGCAGCGTAAAACAGGGGGAGGACACCGGGGAGCTGTTTTTT,CSVKQGEDTGELFF
TRBV6-6,once,TRBJ2-7,NA,TGTGCCAGCAGTTACCGGGACTCCCAAAATTACGAGCAGTACTTC,CASSYRDSQNYEQYF
TRBV5-5,NA,TRBJ1-1,NA,TGTGCCAGCAGCTACCGACAGGAGATGAACACTGAAGCTTTCTTT,CASSYRQEMNTEAFF
TRBV7-3,NA,TRBJ2-7,TRBD2,TGTGCCAGCAGCTTAGGGACTAGCTCCGAGCAGTACTTC,CASSLGTSSEQYF
TRBV4-1,NA,TRBJ1-1,NA,TGCGCCAGCAGCCTCGACAGAAACACTGAAGCTTTCTTT,CASSLDRNTEAFF
TRBV3-1/TRBV3-2,NA,TRBJ2-7,TRBD2,TGTGCCAGCAGCCAAGGGGCGGGAGGCTACGAGCAGTACTTC,CASSQGAGGYEQYF
TRBV15,NA,TRBJ1-5,TRBD1,TGTGCCACCAGCAGTCTCACCGGGACAGTAATCAATCAGCCCCAGCATTTT,CATSSLTGTVINQPQHF
TRBV19,once,TRBJ1-2,NA,TGTGCCAGTAATCCCGGGAGGGACGGCTACACCTTC,CASNPGRDGYTF
TRBV28,NA,TRBJ1-1,TRBD1,TGTGCCAGCAGTAGGCAGGGGGGAACTGAAGCTTTCTTT,CASSRQGGTEAFF
TRBV28,NA,TRBJ2-1,TRBD2,TGTGCCAGCAGTCTCCGGACTAGCGTAGTATTAGGTTTGAATGAGCAGTTCTTC,CASSLRTSVVLGLNEQFF
TRBV7-8,NA,TRBJ2-7,TRBD2,TGTGCCAGCAGCAATGCCCGACTAGCGGGGAAATACGAGCAGTACTTC,CASSNARLAGKYEQYF
TRBV7-2,NA,TRBJ2-3,TRBD2,TGTGCCAGCAGCCGGGGACTAGCGGGGGGCACAGATACGCAGTATTTT,CASSRGLAGGTDTQYF
TRBV20-1,NA,TRBJ2-1,TRBD2,TGCAGTGCTAGTCCGACTAGCGGGAAAAAGAAGCAGTTCTTC,CSASPTSGKKKQFF
TRBV10-3,few,TRBJ1-5,NA,TGTGCCACTACAAAGACAGTCCTTAATAGCAATCAGCCCCAGCATTTT,CATTKTVLNSNQPQHF
TRBV4-1,NA,TRBJ2-4,NA,TGCGCCAGCAGCCAGGTGGGCCTCAGCGGTCTAGCCAAAAACATTCAGTACTTC,CASSQVGLSGLAKNIQYF
TRBV27,NA,TRBJ1-3,TRBD1,TGTGCCAGCCGAGAGGACAGGGAAACTGGAAACACCATATATTTT,CASREDRETGNTIYF
TRBV30,NA,TRBJ1-2,NA,TGTGCCTGGAGTCTTGGAGGGGCCTTTACCTATGGCTACACCTTC,CAWSLGGAFTYGYTF
TRBV4-1,NA,TRBJ2-1,NA,TGCGCCAGCAGCCATGGAGGGGCGGGTTACAATGAGCAGTTCTTC,CASSHGGAGYNEQFF
TRBV6-1,NA,TRBJ1-1,NA,TGTGCCAGCAGTGAAAGGCGGGGAGACACTGAAGCTTTCTTT,CASSERRGDTEAFF
TRBV5-1,NA,TRBJ1-6,NA,TGCGCCAGCAGCTTGGGACAGTCTAATTCACCCCTCCACTTT,CASSLGQSNSPLHF
TRBV6-5,NA,TRBJ2-3,TRBD1,TGTGCCAGCGGGCCGGGACAGGCCGCGGATACGCAGTATTTT,CASGPGQAADTQYF
TRBV9,few,TRBJ2-2,TRBD2,TGTGCCAGCAGCGCGGGGGGATCGAACACCGGGGAGCTGTTTTTT,CASSAGGSNTGELFF
TRBV7-6,NA,TRBJ1-3,NA,TGTGCCAGCAGCTTAGGGGCAGGGTCCTCCCCTGGAAACACCATATATTTT,CASSLGAGSSPGNTIYF
TRBV7-6,NA,TRBJ2-3,TRBD1,TGTGCCAGCAGCTTGCTATCGACAGGGGAGGTGGGAGATACGCAGTATTTT,CASSLLSTGEVGDTQYF
TRBV7-6,NA,TRBJ1-4,NA,TGTGCCAGCAGCCCCGGGGGGGGTGAAAAACTGTTTTTT,CASSPGGGEKLFF
TRBV10-2,NA,TRBJ2-7,TRBD1,TGCGCCAGCAGGGCAGGGGGCGCAGCCTACGAGCAGTACTTC,CASRAGGAAYEQYF